A single sample gave rise to the 9 T cell receptor beta chains below, sequenced in a study of blood T cells in healthy people across ages. Sample-barcoded 5' priming and a J-beta primer mix drove a second PCR of 7 to 11 cycles. TCRdb recomputed calls from the 5' RACE reads with MiXCR, one row per CDR3 protein. In the table there are approximately 1.5 million distinct CDR3 sequences, approximately 42% of which are singletons. The sequenced sample consisted of blood. These TCRs come from a woman under 30 in good health.

The chain joins TRBV5-1 to TRBJ1-1, with 7 bases fitting TRBD1. CDR1 is SGHRS and CDR2 is YFSETQ in the germline V gene. Trimming removed 4 bases from V and 6 bases from J; junction bases left unmatched: 12. CDR3 length: 15 amino acids. CDR3 nucleotide sequence: TGCGCCAGCAGCACCTCGACAGGGTTGGACGCTGAAGCTTTCTTT. It specifies CASSTSTGLDAEAFF.

The chain employs TRBV20-1 and TRBJ1-1; possibly TRBD1 for D (5 bases). Germline V CDR1 and CDR2: DFQATT, SNEGSKA (reference sequence). Trimming shortened V by 5 bases and J by 5 bases, and 15 bases separated the two germline ends. The CDR3 runs to 13 residues. The CDR3 DNA is TGCAGTGCTGCCACCAGGGTGCGAACTGAAGCTTTCTTT. Encoded protein: CSAATRVRTEAFF.

This clonotype was picked up a small number of times. The chain joins TRBV20-1 to TRBJ2-7; TRBD2 might be the D (5 bases). Germline lookup yields CDR1 DFQATT and CDR2 SNEGSKA (reference sequence). This CDR3 has 13 amino acids. Trimming pared 8 bases from V and 0 bases from J, leaving 14 bases between. The CDR3 here is CSFDGGVSYEQYF. CDR3 sequence (DNA): TGCAGTTTTGACGGAGGAGTCTCCTACGAGCAGTACTTC.

This clonotype occurred many times. This rearrangement joins TRBV4-3 to TRBJ2-3; weak D call: TRBD2 (6 bases). Germline-derived CDR1 and CDR2 are LGHNA and YSLEER. Trimming removed 2 bases at V and 5 bases at J, with 14 bases between. The length of the CDR3 is 15 residues. The CDR3 is CASSQLLEGIDTQYF. The DNA of the CDR3 is TGCGCCAGCAGCCAACTGCTGGAGGGCATAGATACGCAGTATTTT.

The sample holds many counts of this clonotype. The rearrangement links TRBV20-1 to TRBJ2-3; 8 positions match TRBD2. V lost 3 bases, J lost 3 bases, and 5 bases stayed unmatched. In germline, CDR1 is DFQATT, CDR2 SNEGSKA (reference sequence). This CDR3 is 14 amino acids long. CDR3 sequence reads: CSARPGGATDTQYF. CDR3 DNA sequence: TGCAGTGCTAGGCCCGGGGGGGCTACAGATACGCAGTATTTT.

The chain joins TRBV27 to TRBJ2-5; 9 bases are shared with TRBD1. The DNA end lines up better with TRBJ2-7; the J call may be wrong. From germline, CDR1 is MNHEY and CDR2 SMNVEV (reference sequence). The CDR3 is 15 residues long. The CDR3 DNA reads TGTGCCAGCAGTTTCGTTGGGACAGGGCCCCACGAGCAGTACTTC. This translates into CASSFVGTGPHEQYF.

The chain recombines TRBV7-6 with TRBJ2-4, with D possibly matching TRBD2 (5 bases). Germline loops: CDR1 SGHVS, CDR2 FNYEAQ. There are 14 residues in the CDR3. The V gene lost 2 bases and the J gene lost 12 bases, with 17 bases spanning the gap. CDR3 sequence reads: CASSLYQGRGDQYF. In DNA, the CDR3 is TGTGCCAGCAGCTTATACCAAGGACGGGGAGATCAGTACTTC.

The V call is TRBV7-2, the J call TRBJ2-3; D unclear. The V gene's germline CDR1 is SGHTA and CDR2 FQGNSA. V lost 4 bases to trimming and J lost 1 base, with 9 bases between them. This CDR3 is built from 14 residues. The CDR3 is CASSWMARTDTQYF. The CDR3 nucleotides are TGTGCCAGCAGCTGGATGGCTCGCACAGATACGCAGTATTTT.

V gene TRBV6-2 or TRBV6-3 combines with J gene TRBJ2-1; 7 nucleotides line up with TRBD2. V lost 4 bases to trimming and J lost 5 bases; unmatched junction nucleotides: 14. This CDR3 is built from 17 residues. Per germline, CDR1 MNHEY and CDR2 SVGEGT. The CDR3 DNA is TGTGCCAGCAGTTCCACATTCGGCGGGAGTACCCACAATGAGCAGTTCTTC. Protein: CASSSTFGGSTHNEQFF.